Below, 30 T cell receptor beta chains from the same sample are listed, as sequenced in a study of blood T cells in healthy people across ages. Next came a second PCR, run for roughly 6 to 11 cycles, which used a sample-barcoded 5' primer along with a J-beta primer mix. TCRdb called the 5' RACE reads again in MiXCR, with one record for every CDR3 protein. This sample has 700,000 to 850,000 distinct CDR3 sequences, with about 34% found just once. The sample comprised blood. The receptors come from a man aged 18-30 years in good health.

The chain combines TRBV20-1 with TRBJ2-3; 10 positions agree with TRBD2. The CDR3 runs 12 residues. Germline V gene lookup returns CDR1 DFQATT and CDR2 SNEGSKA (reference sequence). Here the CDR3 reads CSQLAGSNTQYF. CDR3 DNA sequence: TGCAGCCAACTAGCGGGGTCGAATACGCAGTATTTT.

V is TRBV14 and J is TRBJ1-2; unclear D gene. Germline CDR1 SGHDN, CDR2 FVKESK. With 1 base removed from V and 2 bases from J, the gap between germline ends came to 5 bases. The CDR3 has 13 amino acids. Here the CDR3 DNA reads TGTGCCAGCAGCCAAGTAGCCAACTATGGCTACACCTTC. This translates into CASSQVANYGYTF.

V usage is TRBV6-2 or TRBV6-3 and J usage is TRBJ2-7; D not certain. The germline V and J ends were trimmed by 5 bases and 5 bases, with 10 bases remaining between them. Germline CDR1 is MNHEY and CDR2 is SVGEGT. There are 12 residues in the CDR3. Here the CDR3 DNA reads TGTGCCAGCAGTGGACCGAGCGACGAGCAGTACTTC. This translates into CASSGPSDEQYF.

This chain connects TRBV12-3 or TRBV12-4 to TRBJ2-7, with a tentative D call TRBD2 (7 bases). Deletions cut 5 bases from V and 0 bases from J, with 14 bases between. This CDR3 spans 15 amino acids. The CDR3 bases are TGTGCCAGCAGTCTCGCGGGGGCCGGCTCCTACGAGCAGTACTTC. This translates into CASSLAGAGSYEQYF.

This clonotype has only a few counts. CDR3 in DNA: TGTGCCACCAGGGGGGGGGGCTCCTACAATGAGCAGTTCTTC. This translates into CATRGGGSYNEQFF. The rearrangement joins TRBV7-2 to TRBJ2-1, with D perhaps assigned TRBD1 or TRBD2 (7 bases each). V was shortened by 10 bases and J by 0 bases, with 13 bases between the two germline ends. Germline V gene lookup returns CDR1 SGHTA and CDR2 FQGNSA. This CDR3 comprises 14 residues. Combining the CDR3 with reference TRBV7-2 and TRBJ2-1 gives the whole variable domain GAGVSQSPSNKVTEKGKDVELRCDPISGHTALYWYRQSLGQGLEFLIYFQGNSAPDKSGLPSDRFSAERTGGSVSTLTIQRTQQEDSAVYLCATRGGGSYNEQFFGPGTRLTVL.

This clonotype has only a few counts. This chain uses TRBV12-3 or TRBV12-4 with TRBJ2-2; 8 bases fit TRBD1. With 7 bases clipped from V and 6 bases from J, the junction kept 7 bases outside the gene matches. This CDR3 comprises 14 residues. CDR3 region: CASTIGQGSGELFF. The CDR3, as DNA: TGTGCCAGCACAATTGGACAGGGTTCCGGGGAGCTGTTTTTT.

The CDR3 DNA reads as TGCAGTGCTATCCCCGGGACAGGGGTCTTGGGGTCCTACAATGAGCAGTACTTC. Translation gives CSAIPGTGVLGSYNEQYF. The chain recombines TRBV20-1 with TRBJ2-1, with 10 bases that match TRBD1. The J call may be wrong; the DNA end is better matched by TRBJ2-7. This CDR3 has 18 residues. Germline CDR1 is DFQATT and CDR2 is SNEGSKA (reference sequence).

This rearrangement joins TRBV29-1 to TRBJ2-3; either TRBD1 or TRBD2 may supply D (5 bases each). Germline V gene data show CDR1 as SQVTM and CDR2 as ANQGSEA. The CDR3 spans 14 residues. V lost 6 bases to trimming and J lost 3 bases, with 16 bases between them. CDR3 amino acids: CSVWTGPKTDTQYF. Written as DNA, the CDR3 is TGCAGCGTGTGGACGGGACCCAAAACAGATACGCAGTATTTT.

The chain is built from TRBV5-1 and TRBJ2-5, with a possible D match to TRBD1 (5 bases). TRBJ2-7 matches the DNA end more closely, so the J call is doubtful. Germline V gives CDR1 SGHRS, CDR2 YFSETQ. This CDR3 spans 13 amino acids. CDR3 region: CASGFDSAYEQYF. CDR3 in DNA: TGCGCCAGCGGGTTTGACAGCGCCTACGAGCAGTACTTC.

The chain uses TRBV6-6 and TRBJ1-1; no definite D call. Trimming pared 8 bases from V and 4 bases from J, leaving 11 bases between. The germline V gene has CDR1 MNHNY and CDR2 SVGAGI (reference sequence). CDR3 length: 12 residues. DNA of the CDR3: TGTGCCAGCGGCACGAAGTCCACTGAAGCTTTCTTT. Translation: CASGTKSTEAFF.

CDR3 sequence reads: CASSLAGRKAYEQYF. Here the CDR3 DNA reads TGTGCCAGCAGCTTAGCCGGCAGGAAAGCCTACGAGCAGTACTTC. V and J are TRBV7-2 and TRBJ2-5, with no clear D. The J call could be wrong; TRBJ2-7 is a better fit for the DNA end. The CDR3 totals 15 residues. The germline gives CDR1 SGHTA, CDR2 FQGNSA.

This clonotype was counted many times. In nucleotides, the CDR3 is TGTGCCAGCAGCGTAGGACAGGGGGTGGGTTACGAGCAGTACTTC. Translation: CASSVGQGVGYEQYF. The V gene is TRBV9, the J gene TRBJ2-7, with 9 bases identical to TRBD1. The germline CDR1 and CDR2 sequences are SGDLS and YYNGEE. Trimming took 0 bases from V and 4 from J; bases not matched to a gene: 5. The CDR3 sequence is 15 residues long.

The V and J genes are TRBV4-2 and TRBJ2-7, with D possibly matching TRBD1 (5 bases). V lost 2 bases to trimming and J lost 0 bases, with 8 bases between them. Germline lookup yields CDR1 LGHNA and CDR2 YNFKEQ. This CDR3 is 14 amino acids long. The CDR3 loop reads CASSQLQDSYEQYF. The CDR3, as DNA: TGTGCCAGCAGCCAATTACAGGACTCCTACGAGCAGTACTTC.

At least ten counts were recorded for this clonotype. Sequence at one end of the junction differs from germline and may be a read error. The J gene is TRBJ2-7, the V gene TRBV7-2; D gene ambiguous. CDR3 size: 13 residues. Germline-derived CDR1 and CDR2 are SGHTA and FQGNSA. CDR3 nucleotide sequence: TGTGCCAGCAGCTCCAAAGACGGGTACGGGCAGTACTTC. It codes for CASSSKDGYGQYF.

The CDR3 loop reads CASSTTGALSGANVLTF. Written as DNA, the CDR3 is TGTGCCAGCAGCACAACAGGGGCGCTCTCTGGGGCCAACGTCCTGACTTTC. The chain carries TRBV7-2 and TRBJ2-6; 7 nucleotides agree with TRBD1. J lost 0 bases, V lost 5 bases, and 7 bases had no gene match. CDR1 SGHTA and CDR2 FQGNSA come from the germline V gene. The CDR3 covers 17 residues.

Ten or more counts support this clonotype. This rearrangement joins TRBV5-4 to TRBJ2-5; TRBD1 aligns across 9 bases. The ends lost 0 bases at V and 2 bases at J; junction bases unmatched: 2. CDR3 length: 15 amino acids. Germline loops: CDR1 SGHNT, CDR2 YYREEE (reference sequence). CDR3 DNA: TGTGCCAGCAGCTTGGAGGGACAGGGTCAAGAGACCCAGTACTTC. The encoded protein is CASSLEGQGQETQYF.

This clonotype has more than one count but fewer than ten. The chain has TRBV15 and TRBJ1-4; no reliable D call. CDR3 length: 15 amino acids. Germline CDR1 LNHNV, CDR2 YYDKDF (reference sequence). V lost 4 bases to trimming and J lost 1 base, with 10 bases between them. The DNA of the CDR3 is TGTGCCACCAGCATCGGCCGACTAACTAATGAAAAACTGTTTTTT. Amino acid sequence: CATSIGRLTNEKLFF.

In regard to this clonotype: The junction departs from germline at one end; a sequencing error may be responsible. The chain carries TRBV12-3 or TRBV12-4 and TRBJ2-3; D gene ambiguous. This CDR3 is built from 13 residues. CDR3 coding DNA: TGTGTCAGCAGCCCGGACGGTCAGGCGACGCAGTATTTT. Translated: CVSSPDGQATQYF.

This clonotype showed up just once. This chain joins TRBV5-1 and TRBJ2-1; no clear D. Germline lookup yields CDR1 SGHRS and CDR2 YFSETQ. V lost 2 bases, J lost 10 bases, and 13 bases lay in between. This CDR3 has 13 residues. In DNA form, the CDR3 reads TGCGCCAGCAGCTTTAGTATGCTCTACGAGCAGTTCTTC. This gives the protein CASSFSMLYEQFF.

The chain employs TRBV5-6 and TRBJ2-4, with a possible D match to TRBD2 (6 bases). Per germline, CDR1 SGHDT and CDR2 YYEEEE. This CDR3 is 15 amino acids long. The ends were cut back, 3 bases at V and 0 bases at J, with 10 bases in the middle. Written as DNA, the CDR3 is TGTGCCAGCAGCTCGAGGGGACTAGCCAAAAACATTCAGTACTTC. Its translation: CASSSRGLAKNIQYF.

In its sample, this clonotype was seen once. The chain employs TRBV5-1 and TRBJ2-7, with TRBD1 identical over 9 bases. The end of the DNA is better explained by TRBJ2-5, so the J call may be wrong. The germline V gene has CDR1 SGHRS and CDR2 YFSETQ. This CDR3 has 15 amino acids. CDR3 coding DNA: TGCGCCAGCAGCTTACAGGGACAGGGCGTGGAGACCCAGTACTTC. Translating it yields CASSLQGQGVETQYF.

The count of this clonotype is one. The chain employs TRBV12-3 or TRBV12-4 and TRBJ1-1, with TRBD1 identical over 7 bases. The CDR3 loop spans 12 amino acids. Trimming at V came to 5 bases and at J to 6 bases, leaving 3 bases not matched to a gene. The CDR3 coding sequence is TGTGCCAGCAGTCCGGGACAGCCTGAAGCTTTCTTT. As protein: CASSPGQPEAFF.

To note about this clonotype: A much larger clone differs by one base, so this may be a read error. DNA of the CDR3: TGTGCCAGCAGCCAAGAGAGCGTTCTGCGCTACAATGAGCAGTTCTTC. Amino acids: CASSQESVLRYNEQFF. The V call is TRBV14, the J call TRBJ2-1; D is undetermined. The CDR3 length is 16 residues. V lost 0 bases and J lost 3, with 12 bases in between. Germline CDR1 is SGHDN and CDR2 is FVKESK.

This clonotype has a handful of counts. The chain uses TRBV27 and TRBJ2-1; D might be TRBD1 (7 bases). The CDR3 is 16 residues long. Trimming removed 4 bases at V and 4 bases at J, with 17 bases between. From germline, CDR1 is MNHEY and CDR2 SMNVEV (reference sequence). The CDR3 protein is CASSSRGRGVYNEQFF. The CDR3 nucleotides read TGTGCCAGCAGTTCTAGGGGGCGCGGGGTTTACAATGAGCAGTTCTTC.

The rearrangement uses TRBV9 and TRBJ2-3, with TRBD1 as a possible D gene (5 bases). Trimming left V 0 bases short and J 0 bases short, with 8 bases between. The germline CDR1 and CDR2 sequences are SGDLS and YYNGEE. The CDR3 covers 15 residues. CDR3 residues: CASSVGGRSTDTQYF. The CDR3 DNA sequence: TGTGCCAGCAGCGTAGGGGGCCGTAGCACAGATACGCAGTATTTT. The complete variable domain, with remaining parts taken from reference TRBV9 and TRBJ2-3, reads DSGVTQTPKHLITATGQRVTLRCSPRSGDLSVYWYQQSLDQGLQFLIQYYNGEERAKGNILERFSAQQFPDLHSELNLSSLELGDSALYFCASSVGGRSTDTQYFGPGTRLTVL.

The CDR3 DNA reads TGTGCCAGTTCTGGGGCGTACGCCTACAATGAGCAGTTCTTC. This encodes CASSGAYAYNEQFF. This chain joins TRBV14 and TRBJ2-1; tentative D call: TRBD1 (5 bases). This CDR3 is built from 14 residues. V dropped 9 bases and J dropped 2 bases, with 14 bases sitting between them. From germline, CDR1 is SGHDN and CDR2 FVKESK.

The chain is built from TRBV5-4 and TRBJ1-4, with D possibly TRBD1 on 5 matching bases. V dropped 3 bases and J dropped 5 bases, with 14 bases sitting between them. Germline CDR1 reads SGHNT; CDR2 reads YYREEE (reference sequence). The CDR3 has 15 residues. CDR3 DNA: TGTGCCAGCAGCTCTCCGGGACTGAAGAATGAAAAACTGTTTTTT. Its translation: CASSSPGLKNEKLFF.

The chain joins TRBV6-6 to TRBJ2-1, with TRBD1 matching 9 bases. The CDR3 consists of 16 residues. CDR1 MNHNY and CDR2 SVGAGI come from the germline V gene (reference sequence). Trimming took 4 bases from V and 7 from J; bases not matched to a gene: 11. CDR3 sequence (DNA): TGTGCCAGCAGTTTGTTATTAGGGACAGGGACAAATGAGCAGTTCTTC. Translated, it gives CASSLLLGTGTNEQFF.

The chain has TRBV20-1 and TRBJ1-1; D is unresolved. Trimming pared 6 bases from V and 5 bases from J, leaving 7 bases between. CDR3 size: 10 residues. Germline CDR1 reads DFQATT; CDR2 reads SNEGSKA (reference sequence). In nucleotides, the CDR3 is TGCAGTGCCCAGATTACTGAAGCTTTCTTT. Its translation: CSAQITEAFF.

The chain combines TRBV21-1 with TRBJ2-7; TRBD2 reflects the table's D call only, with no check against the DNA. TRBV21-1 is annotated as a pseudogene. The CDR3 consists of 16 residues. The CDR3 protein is CASSKAGGDLSYEQYF. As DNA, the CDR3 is TGTGCCAGCAGCAAAGCCGGGGGGGACCTCTCCTACGAGCAGTACTTC.